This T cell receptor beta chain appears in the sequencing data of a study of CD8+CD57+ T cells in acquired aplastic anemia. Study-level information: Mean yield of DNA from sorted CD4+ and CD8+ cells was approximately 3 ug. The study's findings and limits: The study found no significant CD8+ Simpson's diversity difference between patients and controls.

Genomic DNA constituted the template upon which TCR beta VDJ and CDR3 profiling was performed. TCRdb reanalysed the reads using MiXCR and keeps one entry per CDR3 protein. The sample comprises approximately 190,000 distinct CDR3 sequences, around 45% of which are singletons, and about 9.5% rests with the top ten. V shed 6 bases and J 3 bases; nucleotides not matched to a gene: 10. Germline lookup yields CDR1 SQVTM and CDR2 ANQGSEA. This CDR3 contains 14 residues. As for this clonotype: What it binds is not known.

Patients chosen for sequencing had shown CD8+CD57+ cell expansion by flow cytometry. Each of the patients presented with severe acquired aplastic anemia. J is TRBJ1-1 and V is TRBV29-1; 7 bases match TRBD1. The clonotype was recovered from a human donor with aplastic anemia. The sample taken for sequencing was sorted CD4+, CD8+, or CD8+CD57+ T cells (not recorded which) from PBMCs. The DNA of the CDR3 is TGCAGCGTCGAGGGGGACAGTATAGACACTGAAGCTTTCTTT. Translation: CSVEGDSIDTEAFF.